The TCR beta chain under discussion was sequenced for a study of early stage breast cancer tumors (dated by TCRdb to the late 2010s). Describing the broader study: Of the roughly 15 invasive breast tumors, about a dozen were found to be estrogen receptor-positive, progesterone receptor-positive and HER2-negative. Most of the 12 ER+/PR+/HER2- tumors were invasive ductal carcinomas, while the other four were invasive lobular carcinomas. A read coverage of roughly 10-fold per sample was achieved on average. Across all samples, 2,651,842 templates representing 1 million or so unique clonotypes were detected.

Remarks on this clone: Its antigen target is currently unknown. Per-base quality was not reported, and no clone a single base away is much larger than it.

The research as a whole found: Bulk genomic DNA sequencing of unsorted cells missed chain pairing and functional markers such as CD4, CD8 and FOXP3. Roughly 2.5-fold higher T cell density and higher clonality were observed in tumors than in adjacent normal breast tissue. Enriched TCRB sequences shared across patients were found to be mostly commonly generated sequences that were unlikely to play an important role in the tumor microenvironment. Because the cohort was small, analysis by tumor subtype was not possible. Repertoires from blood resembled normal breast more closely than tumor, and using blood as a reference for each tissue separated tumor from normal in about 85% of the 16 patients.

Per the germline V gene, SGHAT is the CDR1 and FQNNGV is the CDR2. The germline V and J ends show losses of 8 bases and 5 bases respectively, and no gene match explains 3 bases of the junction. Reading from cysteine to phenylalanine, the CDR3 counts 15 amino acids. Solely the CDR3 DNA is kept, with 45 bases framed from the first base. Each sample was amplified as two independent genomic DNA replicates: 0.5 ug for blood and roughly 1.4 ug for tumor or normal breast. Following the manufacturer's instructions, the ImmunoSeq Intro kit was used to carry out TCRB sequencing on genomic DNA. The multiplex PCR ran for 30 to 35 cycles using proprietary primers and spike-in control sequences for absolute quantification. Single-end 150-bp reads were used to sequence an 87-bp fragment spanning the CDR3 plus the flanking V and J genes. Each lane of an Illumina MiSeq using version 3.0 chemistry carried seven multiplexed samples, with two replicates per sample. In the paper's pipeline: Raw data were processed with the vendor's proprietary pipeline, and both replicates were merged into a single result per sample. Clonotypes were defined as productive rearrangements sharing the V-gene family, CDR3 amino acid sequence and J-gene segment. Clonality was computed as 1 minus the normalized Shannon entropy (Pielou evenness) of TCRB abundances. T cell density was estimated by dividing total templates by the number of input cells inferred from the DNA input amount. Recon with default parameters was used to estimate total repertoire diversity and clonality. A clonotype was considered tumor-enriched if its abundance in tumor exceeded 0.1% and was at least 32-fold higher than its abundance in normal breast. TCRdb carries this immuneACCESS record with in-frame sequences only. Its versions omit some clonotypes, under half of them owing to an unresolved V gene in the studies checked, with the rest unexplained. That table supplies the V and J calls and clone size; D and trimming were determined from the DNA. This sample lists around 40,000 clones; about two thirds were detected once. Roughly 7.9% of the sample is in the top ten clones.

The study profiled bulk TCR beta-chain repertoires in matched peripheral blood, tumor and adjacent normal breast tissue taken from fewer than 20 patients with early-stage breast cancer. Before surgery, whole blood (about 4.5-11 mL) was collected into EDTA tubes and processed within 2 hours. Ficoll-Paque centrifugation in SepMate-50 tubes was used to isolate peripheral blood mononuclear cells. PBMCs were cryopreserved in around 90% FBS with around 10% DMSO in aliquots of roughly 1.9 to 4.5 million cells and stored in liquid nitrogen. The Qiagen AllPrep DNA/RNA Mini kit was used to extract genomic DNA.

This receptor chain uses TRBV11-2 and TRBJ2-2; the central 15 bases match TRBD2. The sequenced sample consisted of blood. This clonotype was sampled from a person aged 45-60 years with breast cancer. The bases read TGTGCCAGCGGAGGGACTAGCGGGGGGACCGGGGAGCTGTTTTTT. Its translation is CASGGTSGGTGELFF.